This section outlines one T cell receptor (beta chain) sequence together with its context. This sample is drawn from a study of cytomegalovirus exposure and HLA in healthy donors. The CDR3 runs 14 residues. V was pared by 5 bases and J by 3 bases, with 6 bases of the junction left unmatched. Germline V gene lookup returns CDR1 MDHEN and CDR2 SYDVKM. 13 Jbeta primers and 60 Vbeta primers were used for the PCR. TCRdb keeps only in-frame clones here, not all; method: immunoSEQ multiplex PCR. This table has 250,000 to 350,000 clones, approximately 70% appearing once. The receptor comes from a female donor in good health and CMV-seronegative. Material for sequencing was PBMCs. The chain links TRBV28 to TRBJ2-7; 8 nucleotides match TRBD1. CDR3 sequence: CASSPQGQVYEQYF. CDR3 nucleotide sequence: TGTGCCAGCAGTCCCCAGGGACAGGTCTACGAGCAGTACTTC.